The subject of this entry is one TCR beta chain. Antigen: not known. Noted treatment: oral pan-JAK inhibitor, 5-10 mg twice daily. Both peripheral blood and punch biopsies of lesional scalp skin were obtained from patients who had alopecia areata. From PBMCs, CD4+ and CD8+ T cells were sorted. RNA extraction and reverse transcription yielded cDNA as sequencing template. Only in-frame clones appear in the TCRdb table, and some are missing; sequencing was by immunoSEQ multiplex PCR. Among 200,000 to 250,000 clones listed, roughly 56% were seen once. Trimming took off 6 bases at V and 6 bases at J, with 17 bases between the two ends. The CDR3 has 13 amino acids. CDR1 SQVTM and CDR2 ANQGSEA come from the germline V gene. This record belongs to a study of CD8+ T cells in alopecia areata. The study, taken as a whole, reports: Tofacitinib did not eliminate many expanded lesional clones from scalp or blood. Scalp clonality and expanded CD8+ clones among the top 100 were significantly decreased by tofacitinib.

V gene TRBV29-1 combines with J gene TRBJ1-2; D is possibly TRBD1 (5 bases). The receptor was isolated from a human donor with alopecia areata. The material was CD4+ T cells sorted from blood, obtained at week 4, from a patient treated with tofacitinib. The CDR3 DNA sequence: TGCAGCGTGGAACCCAACGGACAAGATGGCTACACCTTC. It codes for CSVEPNGQDGYTF. Combining the CDR3 with reference TRBV29-1 and TRBJ1-2 gives the whole variable domain SAVISQKPSRDICQRGTSLTIQCQVDSQVTMMFWYRQQPGQSLTLIATANQGSEATYESGFVIDKFPISRPNLTFSTLTVSNMSPEDSSIYLCSVEPNGQDGYTFGSGTRLTVV.